This T cell receptor beta chain appears in the sequencing data of a study of cytomegalovirus exposure and HLA in healthy donors. Study-level results: Overall, some 160 TCR beta chains were annotated as cytomegalovirus-associated.

Whereas donors were nominally healthy upon sampling, unrecorded immune exposures were probable. The V gene's germline CDR1 is SGDLS and CDR2 YYNGEE. The CDR3 runs 13 residues. Trimming stripped 2 bases from V and 3 bases from J, with 6 bases between. The PCR employed 60 Vbeta primers together with 13 Jbeta primers. Clones were read by immunoSEQ multiplex PCR, and TCRdb kept only the in-frame ones, dropping some. The sample lists some 100,000 clones, under 80% occurring once. In its sample, this clone was seen once. Its specificity is unknown. The rearrangement links TRBV9 to TRBJ2-4; D ambiguous. This clonotype was sampled from a woman between 45 and 65 years old in good health and CMV-seropositive. Sequencing was performed on PBMCs. For the CDR3, the DNA is TGTGCCAGCAGCGTTACCGGCAAAAACATTCAGTACTTC. This sequence encodes CASSVTGKNIQYF.